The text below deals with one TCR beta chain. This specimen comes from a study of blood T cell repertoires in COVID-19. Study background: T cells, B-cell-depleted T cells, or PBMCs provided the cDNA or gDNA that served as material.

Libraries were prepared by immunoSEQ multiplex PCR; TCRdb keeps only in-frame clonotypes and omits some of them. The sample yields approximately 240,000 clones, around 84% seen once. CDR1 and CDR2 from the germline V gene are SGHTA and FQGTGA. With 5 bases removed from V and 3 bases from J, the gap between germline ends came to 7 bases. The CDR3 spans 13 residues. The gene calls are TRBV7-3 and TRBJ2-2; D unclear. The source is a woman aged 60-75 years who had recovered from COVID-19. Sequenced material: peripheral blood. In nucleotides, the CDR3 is TGTGCCAGCAGCACCACAGACACCGGGGAGCTGTTTTTT. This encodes CASSTTDTGELFF.